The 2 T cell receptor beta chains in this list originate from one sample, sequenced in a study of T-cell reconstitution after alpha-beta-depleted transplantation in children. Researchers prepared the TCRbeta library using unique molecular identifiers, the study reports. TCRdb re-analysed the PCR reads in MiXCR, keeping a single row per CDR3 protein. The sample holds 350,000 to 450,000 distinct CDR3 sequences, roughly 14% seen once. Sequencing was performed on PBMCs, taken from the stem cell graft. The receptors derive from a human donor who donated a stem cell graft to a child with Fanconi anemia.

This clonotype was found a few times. CDR3 DNA sequence: TGCGCCAGCAGCTTGGCCTGGGAGATGAACACTGAAGCTTTCTTT. Amino acids: CASSLAWEMNTEAFF. This sequence joins TRBV5-1 and TRBJ1-1; no clear D. The CDR3 is 15 residues long. The germline gives CDR1 SGHRS, CDR2 YFSETQ. The V end was cut by 0 bases, the J end by 0 bases, with 9 bases between.

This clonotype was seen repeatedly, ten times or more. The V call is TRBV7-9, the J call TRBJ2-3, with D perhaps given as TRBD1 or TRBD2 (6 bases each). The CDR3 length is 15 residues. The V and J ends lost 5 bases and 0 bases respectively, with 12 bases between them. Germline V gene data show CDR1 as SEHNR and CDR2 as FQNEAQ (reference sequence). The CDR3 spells CASSKTGASTDTQYF. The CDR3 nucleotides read TGTGCCAGCAGCAAGACGGGGGCTAGCACAGATACGCAGTATTTT.